The 23 T cell receptor beta chains below all came from one sample that was sequenced in a study of cytomegalovirus exposure and HLA in healthy donors listed by TCRdb under 2017. Libraries were built with the immunoSEQ multiplex PCR assay. A mixture of 60 forward primers for TCR Vbeta segments and 13 reverse primers for TCR Jbeta segments was used in the multiplex PCR. TCRdb provides this immuneACCESS table in a form limited to in-frame rearrangements. Some clones are lacking; in checked studies, under half of them reflect an unresolved V gene, and why the rest are absent is not known. This sample holds about 150,000 clones; about 85% were observed only once. The top ten constitute over 2.5% of the sample. The specimen was PBMCs. Every receptor here comes from a man aged 25-40 years in good health and CMV-seropositive.

This clone was detected only once. The chain couples TRBV6-1 to TRBJ2-2; TRBD2 matches 15 bases. V lost 6 bases to trimming and J lost 7 bases; unmatched junction nucleotides: 0. CDR3 length: 14 amino acids. CDR1 is MNHNS, CDR2 SASEGT, per germline. This CDR3 reads CASRGLAGGGELFF. CDR3 bases: TGTGCCAGCAGGGGACTAGCGGGAGGCGGGGAGCTGTTTTTT.

The chain joins TRBV5-1 to TRBJ2-2, with D unresolved. V lost 1 base to trimming and J lost 0 bases, with 7 bases between them. The CDR3 length is 15 residues. Germline assignment: CDR1 SGHRS and CDR2 YFSETQ. This CDR3 is CASSLHRSNTGELFF. CDR3 nucleotide sequence: TGCGCCAGCAGCTTGCACAGATCGAACACCGGGGAGCTGTTTTTT.

The chain has TRBV6-5 and TRBJ2-2; 11 bases are shared with TRBD1. Germline V CDR1 and CDR2: MNHEY, SVGAGI. CDR3 length: 15 amino acids. After removal of 7 bases from V and 6 bases from J, the junction contained 7 bases not matched to a gene. The CDR3 here is CASNEDRGRPGELFF. The CDR3 DNA is TGTGCCAGCAATGAGGACAGGGGGCGTCCCGGGGAGCTGTTTTTT.

The chain recombines TRBV4-1 with TRBJ2-1; 12 nucleotides line up with TRBD2. CDR1 and CDR2 (germline): MGHRA, YSYEKL. V shed 1 base and J 6 bases; nucleotides not matched to a gene: 16. This CDR3 spans 20 amino acids. The CDR3 is CASSQVLLAGGPQAGNEQFF. CDR3 nucleotides: TGCGCCAGCAGCCAAGTTTTGCTAGCGGGAGGGCCCCAAGCAGGCAATGAGCAGTTCTTC.

This chain joins TRBV27 and TRBJ2-2, with 9 bases identical to TRBD2. The CDR3 sequence is 18 residues long. Trimming took 3 bases from V and 6 from J; bases not matched to a gene: 14. Germline CDR1 reads MNHEY; CDR2 reads SMNVEV (reference sequence). CDR3 amino acids: CASSFAHPRLAGPGELFF. CDR3 nucleotide sequence: TGTGCCAGCAGTTTTGCCCATCCACGGCTAGCGGGACCCGGGGAGCTGTTTTTT.

V and J are TRBV10-3 and TRBJ1-2, with a tentative D call TRBD1 (6 bases). The CDR3 contains 18 residues. The V gene lost 3 bases and the J gene lost 8 bases, with 28 bases spanning the gap. Germline CDR1 ENHRY, CDR2 SYGVKD. The CDR3 DNA sequence: TGTGCCATCAGTGACCCCGGAGGTGGCGGGGGCAAGCAGGGGGGCTACACCTTC. It codes for CAISDPGGGGGKQGGYTF.

The CDR3 loop reads CAWDSSAGELFF. CDR3 DNA: TGTGCCTGGGACAGCTCGGCCGGGGAGCTGTTTTTT. J is TRBJ2-2 and V is TRBV30; the D gene is possibly TRBD1 (5 bases). With 5 bases removed from V and 6 bases from J, the gap between germline ends came to 10 bases. The CDR3 consists of 12 residues. Germline V CDR1 and CDR2: GTSNPN, SVGIG (reference sequence).

The chain employs TRBV19 and TRBJ1-5, with D possibly being TRBD1 (5 bases). The CDR3 consists of 15 residues. Trimming left V 5 bases short and J 10 bases short, with 21 bases between. CDR1 and CDR2 from the germline V gene are LNHDA and SQIVND (reference sequence). Here the CDR3 reads CASSRQAGRDGPQHF. Written as DNA, the CDR3 is TGTGCCAGTAGTCGCCAGGCAGGCAGGGATGGTCCCCAGCATTTT.

V and J are TRBV19 and TRBJ2-6, with D tentatively TRBD1 (5 bases). Trimming left V 8 bases short and J 0 bases short, with 20 bases between. CDR1 and CDR2 (germline): LNHDA, SQIVND (reference sequence). The length of the CDR3 is 18 residues. This CDR3 reads CASQQAQKPYSGANVLTF. The CDR3 nucleotides are TGTGCCAGTCAACAGGCCCAGAAGCCCTACTCTGGGGCCAACGTCCTGACTTTC.

This clone has more than one count but fewer than ten. This rearrangement joins TRBV7-2 to TRBJ2-5; the match to TRBD2 covers 9 bases. The trim removed 4 bases at V and 0 bases at J, leaving 6 bases unmatched. The CDR3 contains 16 residues. Germline V gives CDR1 SGHTA, CDR2 FQGNSA. The CDR3 is CASSSTSGGYQETQYF. The CDR3 DNA reads as TGTGCCAGCAGCTCGACTAGCGGAGGGTACCAAGAGACCCAGTACTTC.

The sample holds one count of this clone. This chain links TRBV6-1 with TRBJ2-1, with 7 bases matching TRBD2. The junction had 8 bases not matched to a gene; V was cut back by 5 bases and J by 4 bases. Germline CDR1 MNHNS, CDR2 SASEGT. The CDR3 is made up of 15 amino acids. The CDR3 is CASSTGLADYNEQFF. The CDR3 region has the DNA TGTGCCAGCAGTACTGGGCTAGCGGATTACAATGAGCAGTTCTTC.

The chain recombines TRBV5-1 with TRBJ1-3; D is unresolved. CDR3 length: 16 residues. Germline values: CDR1 SGHRS, CDR2 YFSETQ. The ends were cut back, 0 bases at V and 4 bases at J, with 14 bases in the middle. Written as DNA, the CDR3 is TGCGCCAGCAGCTTGGAGGCGATCCTGGGCGGAAACACCATATATTTT. It encodes CASSLEAILGGNTIYF.

The CDR3 protein is CASSLAGGGNGYTF. The CDR3 coding sequence is TGTGCCAGCAGTTTGGCTGGTGGGGGCAATGGCTACACCTTC. The chain couples TRBV28 to TRBJ1-2, with D possibly being TRBD1 (6 bases). The CDR3 has 14 amino acids. The V gene's germline CDR1 is MDHEN and CDR2 SYDVKM. The V and J ends lost 3 bases and 6 bases respectively, with 14 bases between them.

The chain joins TRBV19 to TRBJ2-7; maybe TRBD2 (5 bases). The CDR3 loop spans 14 amino acids. V was pared by 2 bases and J by 7 bases, with 15 bases between. Germline V CDR1 and CDR2: LNHDA, SQIVND (reference sequence). This CDR3 is CASSIQTGSGEQYF. In DNA form, the CDR3 reads TGTGCCAGTAGTATACAAACCGGATCGGGGGAGCAGTACTTC.

As concerns this clone: Germline is not matched at one junction end, which may reflect a read error. This chain joins TRBV6-6 and TRBJ1-1; D is possibly TRBD1 (6 bases). This CDR3 is built from 13 residues. Germline loops: CDR1 MNHNY, CDR2 SVGAGI (reference sequence). CDR3 DNA: TGTGCCAGCAGTCAGGGGAAGAACACTGGAGCTTTCTTT. This codes for CASSQGKNTGAFF.

This clone was seen a few times. The V call is TRBV12-5, the J call TRBJ2-7, with TRBD1 identical over 8 bases. Trimming at V came to 1 base and at J to 5 bases, leaving 7 bases not matched to a gene. The CDR3 is made up of 15 amino acids. CDR1 and CDR2 (germline): LGHNT, FRNRAP. The chain's CDR3 is CASGLGQGAKDEQYF. The CDR3 coding sequence is TGTGCTAGTGGTTTGGGGCAGGGGGCGAAGGACGAGCAGTACTTC. The full variable domain, rest sourced from reference TRBV12-5 and TRBJ2-7, is DARVTQTPRHKVTEMGQEVTMRCQPILGHNTVFWYRQTMMQGLELLAYFRNRAPLDDSGMPKDRFSAEMPDATLATLKIQPSEPRDSAVYFCASGLGQGAKDEQYFGPGTRLTVT.

This clone was found a few times. The chain couples TRBV5-1 to TRBJ1-1; TRBD1 might be the D (5 bases). CDR1 and CDR2 from the germline V gene are SGHRS and YFSETQ. The V end lost 1 base, the J end lost 4 bases, and 11 bases lay between the germline ends. The CDR3 consists of 14 residues. CDR3 amino acids: CASSLQDQGTEAFF. As DNA, the CDR3 is TGCGCCAGCAGCTTGCAGGATCAGGGCACTGAAGCTTTCTTT.

V gene TRBV5-1 combines with J gene TRBJ2-5; 7 bases line up with TRBD1. The CDR3 spans 14 residues. The V gene end was trimmed by 3 bases and the J gene end by 1 base; junction bases not matched to a gene: 3. The V gene's germline CDR1 is SGHRS and CDR2 YFSETQ. The CDR3 loop is CASSSGTAQETQYF. The CDR3 DNA reads as TGCGCCAGCAGCTCTGGGACAGCCCAAGAGACCCAGTACTTC.

CDR3 bases: TGTGCCAGCAGTTCAGCTAGCGGGGGCTTCTACAATGAGCAGTTCTTC. Its protein is CASSSASGGFYNEQFF. This chain uses TRBV6-6 with TRBJ2-1; the match to TRBD2 covers 10 bases. V gave up 4 bases and J gave up 3 bases; unmatched junction bases: 6. CDR1 and CDR2 from the germline V gene are MNHNY and SVGAGI (reference sequence). This CDR3 has 16 amino acids.

The gene calls are TRBV19 and TRBJ2-5; 16 bases match TRBD2. CDR3 size: 17 residues. With V trimmed by 5 bases and J by 4 bases, 7 bases remained unmatched. Germline CDR1 reads LNHDA; CDR2 reads SQIVND (reference sequence). In DNA, the CDR3 is TGTGCCAGTAGTCCGGGACTAGCGGGAGGGCCCGGAGAGACCCAGTACTTC. It encodes CASSPGLAGGPGETQYF. Full variable domain (missing parts from reference TRBV19 and TRBJ2-5): DGGITQSPKYLFRKEGQNVTLSCEQNLNHDAMYWYRQDPGQGLRLIYYSQIVNDFQKGDIAEGYSVSREKKESFPLTVTSAQKNPTAFYLCASSPGLAGGPGETQYFGPGTRLLVL.

This clone has just one count. The chain carries TRBV18 and TRBJ2-1, with TRBD1 identical over 10 bases. CDR3 size: 15 residues. J lost 8 bases, V lost 3 bases, and 7 bases had no gene match. Germline CDR1 and CDR2: KGHSH and LQKENI. CDR3: CASSPRQGAGHEQFF. The CDR3 DNA sequence: TGTGCCAGCTCACCCCGACAGGGGGCAGGTCATGAGCAGTTCTTC.

CDR3 in amino acids: CASSLWGRRTGELFF. As DNA, the CDR3 is TGCGCCAGCAGCTTGTGGGGGCGCCGTACCGGGGAGCTGTTTTTT. V is TRBV5-1 and J is TRBJ2-2, with a weak D call TRBD1 (6 bases). V was pared by 1 base and J by 5 bases, with 12 bases between. The CDR3 totals 15 residues. Germline CDR1 SGHRS, CDR2 YFSETQ.

In this sample, this clone turned up once. V is TRBV9 and J is TRBJ1-1; 10 bases are a match to TRBD1. CDR3 size: 16 residues. V was pared by 3 bases and J by 4 bases, with 9 bases of the junction left unmatched. Germline values: CDR1 SGDLS, CDR2 YYNGEE. CDR3 protein: CASSENSGTGATEAFF. In DNA form, the CDR3 reads TGTGCCAGCAGCGAGAACTCCGGGACAGGGGCCACTGAAGCTTTCTTT.